This record concerns one TCR beta chain sequence. Antigen specificity is unknown. TCRdb keeps only in-frame clones here, not all; method: immunoSEQ multiplex PCR. The sample yields about 350,000 clones, around nine tenths seen once. These data originate in a study of Ad26.COV2.S vaccination and SARS-CoV-2 variants. Looking at the study overall: The donor participated in the COV1001 trial, in its Ad26.COV2.S arm.

Trimming took 0 bases from V and 7 from J, leaving 16 bases between them. CDR1 SGHDN and CDR2 FVKESK come from the germline V gene. CDR3 size: 17 residues. Treatment in this sample: around 19 received Ad26.COV2.S at low or high dose, single or two shots; about five received placebo; per-sample allocation not given. The samples date from day 63 after the first vaccine or placebo injection. Broader study findings: Comparable non-spike TCR breadth was observed in vaccine and placebo recipients.

The specimen comprised peripheral blood, sampled in a trial of Ad26.COV2.S vaccine versus placebo. The J gene is TRBJ1-6, the V gene TRBV14; weak D call: TRBD1 (5 bases). This receptor was taken from a person between 18 and 65 years old who received the Ad26.COV2.S COVID-19 vaccine or a placebo. The CDR3 DNA is TGTGCCAGCAGCCAAGAAGGTCAGGGTTTGGGGAATTCACCCCTCCACTTT. This codes for CASSQEGQGLGNSPLHF.